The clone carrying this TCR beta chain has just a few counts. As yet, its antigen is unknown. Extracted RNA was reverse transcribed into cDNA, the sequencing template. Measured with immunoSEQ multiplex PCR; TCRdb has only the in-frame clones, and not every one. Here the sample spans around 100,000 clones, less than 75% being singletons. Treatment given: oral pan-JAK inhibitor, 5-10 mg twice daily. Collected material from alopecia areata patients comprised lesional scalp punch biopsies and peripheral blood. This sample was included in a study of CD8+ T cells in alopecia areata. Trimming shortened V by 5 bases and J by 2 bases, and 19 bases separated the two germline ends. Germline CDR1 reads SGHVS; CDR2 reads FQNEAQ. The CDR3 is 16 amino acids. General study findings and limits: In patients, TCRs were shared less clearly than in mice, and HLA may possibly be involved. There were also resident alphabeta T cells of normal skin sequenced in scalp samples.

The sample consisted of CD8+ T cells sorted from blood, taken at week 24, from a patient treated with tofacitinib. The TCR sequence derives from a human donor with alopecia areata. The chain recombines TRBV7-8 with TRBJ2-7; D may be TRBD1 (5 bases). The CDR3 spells CASSLTFVTETYEQYF. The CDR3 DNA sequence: TGTGCCAGCAGCCTAACCTTCGTGACAGAAACCTACGAGCAGTACTTC.